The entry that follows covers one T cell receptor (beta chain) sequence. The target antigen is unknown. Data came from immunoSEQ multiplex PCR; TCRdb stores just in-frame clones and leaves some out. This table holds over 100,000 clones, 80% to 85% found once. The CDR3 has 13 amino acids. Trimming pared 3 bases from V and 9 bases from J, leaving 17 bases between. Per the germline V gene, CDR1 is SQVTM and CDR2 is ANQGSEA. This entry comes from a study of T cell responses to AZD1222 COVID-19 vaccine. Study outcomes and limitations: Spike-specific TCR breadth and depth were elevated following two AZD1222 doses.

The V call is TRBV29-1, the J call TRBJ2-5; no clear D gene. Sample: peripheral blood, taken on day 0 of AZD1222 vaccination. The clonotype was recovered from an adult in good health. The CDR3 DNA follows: TGCAGCGTTGAGGCTAGTATAGGTGACCCCCAGTACTTC. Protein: CSVEASIGDPQYF.